This T cell receptor beta chain was sequenced in a study of post-analysis software for immune sequencing data. Unique molecular identifiers were built into the TCR beta cDNA libraries. Using its own MiXCR run on the PCR reads, TCRdb lists one record per CDR3 protein. The sample contains fewer than 700,000 distinct CDR3 sequences, roughly 46% of which appear only once. About this clonotype: The antigen remains undetermined.

The CDR3 totals 14 residues. Germline V gives CDR1 ENHRY, CDR2 SYGVKD. The study, taken as a whole, reports: Patients used several TRBV segments, including TRBV5-6, TRBV5-1 and TRBV20-1, more often than controls.

Material for sequencing was blood. This TCR was recovered from a girl aged 5-17 years with multiple sclerosis. The chain links TRBV10-3 to TRBJ2-5; D might be TRBD1 or TRBD2, each matching 6 bases. The better agreement between TRBJ2-4 and the DNA end casts doubt on the J call. CDR3 coding DNA: TGTGCCATCAGTGAATCGGGGGCCGAAAACATTCAGTACTTC. As protein: CAISESGAENIQYF.